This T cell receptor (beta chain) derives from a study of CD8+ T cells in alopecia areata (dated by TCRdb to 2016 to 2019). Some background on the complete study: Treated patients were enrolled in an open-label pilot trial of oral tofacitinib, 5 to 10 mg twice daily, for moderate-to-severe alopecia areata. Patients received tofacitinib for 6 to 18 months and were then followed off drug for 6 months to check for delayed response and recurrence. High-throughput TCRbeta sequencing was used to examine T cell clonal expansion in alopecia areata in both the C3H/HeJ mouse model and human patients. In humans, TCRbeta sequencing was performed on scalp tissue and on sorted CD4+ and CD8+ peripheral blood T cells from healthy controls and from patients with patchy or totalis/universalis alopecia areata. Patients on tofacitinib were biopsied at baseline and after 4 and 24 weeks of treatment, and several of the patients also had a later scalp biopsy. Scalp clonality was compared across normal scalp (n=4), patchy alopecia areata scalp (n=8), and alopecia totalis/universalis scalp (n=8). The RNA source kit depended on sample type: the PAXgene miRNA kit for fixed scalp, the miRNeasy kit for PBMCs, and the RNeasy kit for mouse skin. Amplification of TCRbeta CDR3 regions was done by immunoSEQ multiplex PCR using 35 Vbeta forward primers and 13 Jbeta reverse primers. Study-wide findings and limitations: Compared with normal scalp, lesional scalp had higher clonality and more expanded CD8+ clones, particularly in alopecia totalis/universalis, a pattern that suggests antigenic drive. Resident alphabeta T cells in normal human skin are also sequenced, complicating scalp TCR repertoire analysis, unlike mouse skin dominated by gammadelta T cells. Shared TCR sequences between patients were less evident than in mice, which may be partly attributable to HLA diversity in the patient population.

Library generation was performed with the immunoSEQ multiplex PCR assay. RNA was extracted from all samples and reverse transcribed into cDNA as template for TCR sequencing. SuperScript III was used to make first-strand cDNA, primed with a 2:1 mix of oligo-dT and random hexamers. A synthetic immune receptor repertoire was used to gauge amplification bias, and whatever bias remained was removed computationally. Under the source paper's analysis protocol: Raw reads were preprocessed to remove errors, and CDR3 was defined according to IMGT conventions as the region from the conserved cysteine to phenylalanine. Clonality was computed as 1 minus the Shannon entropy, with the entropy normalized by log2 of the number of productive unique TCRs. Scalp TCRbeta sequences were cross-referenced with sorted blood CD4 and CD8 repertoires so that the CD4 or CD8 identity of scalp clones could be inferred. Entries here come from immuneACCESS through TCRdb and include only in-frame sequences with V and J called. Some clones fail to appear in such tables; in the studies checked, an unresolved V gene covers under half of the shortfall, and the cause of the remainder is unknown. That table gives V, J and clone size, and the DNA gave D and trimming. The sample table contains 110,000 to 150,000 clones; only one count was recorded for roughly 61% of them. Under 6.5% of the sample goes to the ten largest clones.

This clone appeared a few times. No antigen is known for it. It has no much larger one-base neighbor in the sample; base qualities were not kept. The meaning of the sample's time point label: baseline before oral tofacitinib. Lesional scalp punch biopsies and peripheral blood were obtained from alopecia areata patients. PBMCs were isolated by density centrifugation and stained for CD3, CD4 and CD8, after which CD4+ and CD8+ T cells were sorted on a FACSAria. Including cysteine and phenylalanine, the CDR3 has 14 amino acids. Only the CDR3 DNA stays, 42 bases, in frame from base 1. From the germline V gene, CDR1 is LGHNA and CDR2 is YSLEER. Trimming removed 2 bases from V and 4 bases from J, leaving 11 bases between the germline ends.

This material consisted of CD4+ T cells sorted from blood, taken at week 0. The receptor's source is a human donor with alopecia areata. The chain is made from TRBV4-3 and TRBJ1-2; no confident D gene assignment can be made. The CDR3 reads CASSQTRTSYGYTF. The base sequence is TGCGCCAGCAGCCAAACGAGGACGTCCTATGGCTACACCTTC.